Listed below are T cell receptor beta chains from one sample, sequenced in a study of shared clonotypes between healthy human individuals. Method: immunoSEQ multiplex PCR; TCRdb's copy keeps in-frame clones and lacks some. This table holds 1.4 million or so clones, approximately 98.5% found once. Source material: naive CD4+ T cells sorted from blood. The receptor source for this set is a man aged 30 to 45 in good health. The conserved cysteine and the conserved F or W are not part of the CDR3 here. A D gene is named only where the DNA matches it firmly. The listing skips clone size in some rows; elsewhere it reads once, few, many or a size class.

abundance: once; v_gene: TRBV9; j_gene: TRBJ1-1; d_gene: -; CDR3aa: ASSIWANTEAF
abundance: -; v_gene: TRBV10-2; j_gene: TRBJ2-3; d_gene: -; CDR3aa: ASRQDTQY
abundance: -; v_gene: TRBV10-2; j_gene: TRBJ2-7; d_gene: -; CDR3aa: ASTLSSGPLYEQY
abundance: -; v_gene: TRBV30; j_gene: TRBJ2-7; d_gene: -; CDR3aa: AWSVGGSSYEQY
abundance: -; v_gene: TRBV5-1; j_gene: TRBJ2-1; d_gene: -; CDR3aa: ASSFRGPHNEQF
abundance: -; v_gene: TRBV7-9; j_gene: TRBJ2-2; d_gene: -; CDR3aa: ASSLSSTGELF
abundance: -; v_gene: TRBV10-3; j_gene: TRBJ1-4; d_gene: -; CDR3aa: AISDQGRGEKLF
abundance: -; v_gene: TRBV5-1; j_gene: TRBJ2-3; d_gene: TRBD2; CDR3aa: ASSSGLAGGPNRTDTQY
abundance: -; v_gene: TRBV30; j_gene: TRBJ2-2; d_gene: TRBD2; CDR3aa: AWSVLRATSGRIAGELF
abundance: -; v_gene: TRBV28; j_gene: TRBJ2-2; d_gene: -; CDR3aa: ASSQQVIPRELF
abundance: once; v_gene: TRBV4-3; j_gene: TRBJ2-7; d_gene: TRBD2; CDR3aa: ASSHRLAGGPYEQY
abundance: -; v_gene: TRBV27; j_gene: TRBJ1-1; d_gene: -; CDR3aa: ASSSTPQGRIPEAF
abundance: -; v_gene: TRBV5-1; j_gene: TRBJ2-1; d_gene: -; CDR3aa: ASLPEGGSSYNEQF
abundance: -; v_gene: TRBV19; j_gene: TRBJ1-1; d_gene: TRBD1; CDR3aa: ASALDRGNTEAF
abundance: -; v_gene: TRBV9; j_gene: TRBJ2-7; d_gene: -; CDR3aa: ASSVGAGTGHYEQY
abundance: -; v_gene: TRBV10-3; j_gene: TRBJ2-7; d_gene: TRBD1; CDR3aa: AISEIGQGRRESSYEQY
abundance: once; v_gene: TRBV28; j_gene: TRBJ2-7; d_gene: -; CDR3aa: ASRPITGSYEQY
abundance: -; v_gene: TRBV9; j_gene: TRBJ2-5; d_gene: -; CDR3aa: ASSPNAETQY
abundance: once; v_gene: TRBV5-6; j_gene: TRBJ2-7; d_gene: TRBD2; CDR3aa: ASSFGGRATKFYEQY
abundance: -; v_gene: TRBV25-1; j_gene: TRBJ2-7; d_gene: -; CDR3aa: ASSGSRGKLLPTHEQY
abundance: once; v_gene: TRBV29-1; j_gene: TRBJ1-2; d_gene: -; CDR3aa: SVVKDIPSYGYT
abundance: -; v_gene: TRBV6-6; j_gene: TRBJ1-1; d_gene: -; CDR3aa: ASSYRGGAF
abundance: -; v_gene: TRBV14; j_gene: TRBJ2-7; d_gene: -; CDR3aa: ASSQELFHEQY
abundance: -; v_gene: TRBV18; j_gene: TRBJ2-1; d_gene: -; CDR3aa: ASSPLVRLRGNEQF
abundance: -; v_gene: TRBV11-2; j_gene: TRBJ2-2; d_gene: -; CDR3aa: ASSFGGRGTGELF
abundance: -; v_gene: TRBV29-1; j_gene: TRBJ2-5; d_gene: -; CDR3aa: SVERASEY
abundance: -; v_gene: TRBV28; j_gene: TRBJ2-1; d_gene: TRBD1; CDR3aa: ASRRGTGVPVDNEQF
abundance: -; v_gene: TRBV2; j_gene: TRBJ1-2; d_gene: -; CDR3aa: ASSERPPGYT
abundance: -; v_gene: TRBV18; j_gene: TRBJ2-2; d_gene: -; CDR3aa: ASSTRGEGYTGELF
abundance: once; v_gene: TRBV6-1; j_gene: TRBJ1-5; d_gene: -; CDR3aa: ASSERGTQH
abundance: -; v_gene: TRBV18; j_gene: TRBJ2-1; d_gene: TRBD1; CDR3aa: ASSNTGGSYNEQF
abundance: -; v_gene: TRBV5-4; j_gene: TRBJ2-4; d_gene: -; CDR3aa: ASSPGTAAAAKNIQY
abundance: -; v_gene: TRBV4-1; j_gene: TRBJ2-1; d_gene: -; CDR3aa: ASSREGTNNNEQF
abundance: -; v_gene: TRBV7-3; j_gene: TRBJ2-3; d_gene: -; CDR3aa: ASSPLRGTQY
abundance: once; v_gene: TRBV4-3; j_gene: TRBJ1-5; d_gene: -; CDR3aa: ASSQDRFAEPQH
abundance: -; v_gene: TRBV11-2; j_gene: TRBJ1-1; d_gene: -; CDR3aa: ASSSRGGNTEAF
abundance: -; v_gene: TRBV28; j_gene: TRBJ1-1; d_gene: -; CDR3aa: ASSLLGVTEAF
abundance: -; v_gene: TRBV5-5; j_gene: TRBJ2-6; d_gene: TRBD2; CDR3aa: ASSAMGLSSGANVLT
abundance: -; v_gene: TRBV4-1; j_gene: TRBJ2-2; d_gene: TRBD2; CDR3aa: ASSQHRGRILAGGSTGELF
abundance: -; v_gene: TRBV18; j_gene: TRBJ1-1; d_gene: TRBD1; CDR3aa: ASSRQGLDTEAF
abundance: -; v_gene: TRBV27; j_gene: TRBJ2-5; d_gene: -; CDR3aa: ASSLSIGGETQY
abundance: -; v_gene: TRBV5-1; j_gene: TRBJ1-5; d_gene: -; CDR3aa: ASSLGINNQPQH
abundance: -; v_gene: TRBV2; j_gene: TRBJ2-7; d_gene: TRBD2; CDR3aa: ASKGTSDPYEQY
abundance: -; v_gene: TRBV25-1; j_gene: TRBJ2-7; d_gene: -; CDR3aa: ASRSVGPYEQY
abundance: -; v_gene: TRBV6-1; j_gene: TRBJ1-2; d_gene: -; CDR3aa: ASSEPIKYGYT
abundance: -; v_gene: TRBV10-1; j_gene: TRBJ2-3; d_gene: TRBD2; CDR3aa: ASSEGLAASTDTQY
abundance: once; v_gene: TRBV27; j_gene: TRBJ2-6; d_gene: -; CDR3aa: ASSLSPGANVLT
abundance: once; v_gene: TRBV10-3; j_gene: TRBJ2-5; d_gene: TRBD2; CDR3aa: AISEPQAGGVETQY
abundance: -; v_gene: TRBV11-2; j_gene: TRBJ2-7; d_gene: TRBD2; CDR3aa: ASSFPLAGNYEQY
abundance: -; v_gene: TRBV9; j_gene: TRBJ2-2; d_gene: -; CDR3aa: ASSVAVGENTGELF
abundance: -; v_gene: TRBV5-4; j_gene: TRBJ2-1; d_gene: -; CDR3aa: ASSLQGNEQF
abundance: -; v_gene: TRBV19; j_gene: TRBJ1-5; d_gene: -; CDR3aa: ASSPTGRGSNQPQH
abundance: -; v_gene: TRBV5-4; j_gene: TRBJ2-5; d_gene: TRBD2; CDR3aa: ASSRDRRERVGRETQY
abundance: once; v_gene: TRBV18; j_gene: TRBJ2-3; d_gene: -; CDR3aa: ASSETRILGTDTQY
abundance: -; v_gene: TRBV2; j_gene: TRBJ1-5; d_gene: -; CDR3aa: ASQGGRSNQPQH
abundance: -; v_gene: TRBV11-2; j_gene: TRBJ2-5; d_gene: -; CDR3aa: ASSPRGFASETQY
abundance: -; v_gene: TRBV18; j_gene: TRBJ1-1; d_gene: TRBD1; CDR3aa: ASSPSGTGGFTEAF
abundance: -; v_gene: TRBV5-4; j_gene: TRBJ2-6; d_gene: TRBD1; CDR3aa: ASSSGQGLSGANVLT